Following are 6 T cell receptor beta chains from one sample sequenced in a study of metastatic and nonmetastatic thyroid tumors. Treatment of any kind had been given to no patient before thyroid surgery. With MiXCR, TCRdb called clones anew from the PCR reads. Among roughly 35,000 clones, approximately 15% were seen once, and the ten largest hold 5.5% to 7.5%. Sequences were obtained from blood. The receptors were gathered from a female donor with papillary thyroid cancer or a benign thyroid nodule (not recorded which). Some clones in this sample may be carry-over from other donors' samples.

This clone was seen ten or more times. This sequence joins TRBV29-1 and TRBJ2-3, with 14 bases aligning to TRBD2. This CDR3 contains 18 residues. With V trimmed by 5 bases and J by 4 bases, 14 bases remained unmatched. CDR1 and CDR2 from the germline V gene are SQVTM and ANQGSEA. The CDR3 spells CSVPSGWGLAGEPDTQYF. CDR3 nucleotide sequence: TGCAGCGTTCCATCGGGATGGGGACTAGCGGGAGAGCCAGATACGCAGTATTTT.

In its sample, this clone was seen many times. The V call is TRBV6-6, the J call TRBJ2-5; a possible D gene is TRBD1 (5 bases). The CDR3 length is 15 residues. Germline CDR1 MNHNY, CDR2 SVGAGI (reference sequence). V was clipped by 2 bases and J by 5 bases, with 15 bases between them. The chain's CDR3 is CASSYQDMPGETQYF. CDR3 sequence (DNA): TGTGCCAGCAGTTACCAGGACATGCCTGGGGAGACCCAGTACTTC.

Many counts were recorded for this clone. Other nucleotide sequences in the sample specify the same CDR3. The gene calls are TRBV28 and TRBJ2-1; 13 bases map to TRBD2. V was pared by 3 bases and J by 5 bases, with 13 bases of the junction left unmatched. The CDR3 has 19 residues. Looked up from germline, CDR1 is MDHEN and CDR2 is SYDVKM. CDR3 nucleotides: TGTGCCAGCAGTTTCGGGGGACTAGCGGGGTCCCCCACCCACAATGAGCAGTTCTTC. Protein: CASSFGGLAGSPTHNEQFF.

The chain couples TRBV28 to TRBJ2-7; unclear D gene. The V gene's germline CDR1 is MDHEN and CDR2 SYDVKM. This CDR3 region has 12 residues. Trimming stripped 8 bases from V and 5 bases from J, with 13 bases between. The DNA of the CDR3 is TGTGCCAGCTTATCACAGAGCAACGAGCAGTACTTC. This encodes CASLSQSNEQYF.

This clone is medium-sized (0.01 to 0.1%) in the sample. The gene calls are TRBV7-3 and TRBJ2-2; D gene unclear. Germline CDR1 is SGHTA and CDR2 is FQGTGA. This CDR3 spans 15 amino acids. Deletions cut 2 bases from V and 4 bases from J, with 11 bases between. CDR3 loop: CASSLEGSSTGELFF. The CDR3 DNA follows: TGTGCCAGCAGCTTAGAAGGGTCGAGCACCGGGGAGCTGTTTTTT. The entire variable domain, with the rest obtained from reference TRBV7-3 and TRBJ2-2, is as follows: GAGVSQTPSNKVTEKGKYVELRCDPISGHTALYWYRQSLGQGPEFLIYFQGTGAADDSGLPNDRFFAVRPEGSVSTLKIQRTERGDSAVYLCASSLEGSSTGELFFGEGSRLTVL.

This clone was recorded a few times. The J gene is TRBJ2-7, the V gene TRBV6-1; the D is unclear. Per germline, CDR1 MNHNS and CDR2 SASEGT. V gave up 5 bases and J gave up 2 bases, with 13 bases separating them. This CDR3 contains 14 residues. The CDR3 is CASSSGVRAYEQYF. The CDR3 bases are TGTGCCAGCAGTTCCGGTGTCCGCGCCTACGAGCAGTACTTC.